Detailed here is one TCR beta chain. In its sample, this clone was seen once. This receptor's antigen is unknown. Base quality data are lacking; no much larger clone is found one base away. These data are taken from a study of control samples from healthy donors and cancer patients (dated by TCRdb to the early 2020s). The protocol used for the library was the immunoSEQ multiplex PCR assay. In TCRdb, the immuneACCESS table is reduced to in-frame sequences with V and J assigned. These tables do not hold every clone; where another copy was compared, an unresolved V gene accounts for under half, and the others remain unexplained. The sample has around 120,000 clones on record, 85% to 95% of them singletons. The top ten clones comprise around 1.6% of the sample. The CDR3 holds 15 amino acids from the cysteine to the phenylalanine. The CDR3 DNA has 45 bases and is translated from base 1. CDR1 and CDR2 were assigned from the germline V gene as MNHEY and SVGAGI. The V end gives up 5 bases and the J end 8 bases, leaving 11 bases in the junction not matched to a gene.

Sequenced input: PBMCs. The TCR comes from a man aged 45 to 65 with head and neck cancer. Rearrangement joined TRBV6-5 to TRBJ2-1, and 8 bases in between align with TRBD1. The sequence in DNA is TGTGCCAGCAGTAAGCAGGGGGCCCGGCTCGATGAGCAGTTCTTC. Its translation is CASSKQGARLDEQFF.